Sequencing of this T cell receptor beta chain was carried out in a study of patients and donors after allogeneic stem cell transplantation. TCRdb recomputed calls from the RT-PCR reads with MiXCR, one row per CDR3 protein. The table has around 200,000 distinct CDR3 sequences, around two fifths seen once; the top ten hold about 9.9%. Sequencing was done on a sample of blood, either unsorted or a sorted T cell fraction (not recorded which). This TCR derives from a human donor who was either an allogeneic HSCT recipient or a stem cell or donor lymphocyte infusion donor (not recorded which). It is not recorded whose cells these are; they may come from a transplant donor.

CDR3 sequence (DNA): TGTGCCAGCAGTTCTGCCCTACCTTCGGAGCTGTTTTTT. This encodes CASSSALPSELFF. The V gene is TRBV27, the J gene TRBJ2-2; D gene uncertain. The CDR3 totals 13 residues. V lost 4 bases and J 10 bases, leaving 13 bases between the germline ends. Germline V gene data show CDR1 as MNHEY and CDR2 as SMNVEV (reference sequence).